This TCR beta chain is from a study of blood T cell repertoires in COVID-19 (dated by TCRdb to 2020 to 2021). With regard to the full study: Samples covering the acute and convalescent phases of COVID-19 were provided by collaborators in the United States, Italy and Spain. The material from the prospective study consisted of cDNA or gDNA derived from T cells, B-cell-depleted T cells, or PBMCs. Deeply sampled blood TCRbeta repertoires from subjects exposed to, actively infected with, or recovered from COVID-19 were included in the dataset. The repertoires were released in a freely available public database meant as a resource for research on the immune response to SARS-CoV-2. Where available, HLA class I and class II types were taken from metadata supplied by the sample provider and were not determined by assay-based typing. A de-identified subject ID, COVID-19 status, age in years and sex were almost always included in the sample metadata. Samples were obtained from the ongoing ImmuneRACE study (first 160 participants) and from some 1,200 subjects provided by 6 global collaborators.

TCRbeta CDR3 regions were amplified from genomic DNA by means of the immunoSEQ Assay, a bias-controlled multiplex PCR. The study's processing was this. Within the assay, amplification of reference gene primers was used to estimate how many nucleated cells each sample contained. Sequence reads were collapsed and filtered to measure the absolute abundance of every unique TCRbeta CDR3 rearrangement. For each sample, productive Simpson clonality was calculated as the square root of Simpson's diversity index over productive rearrangements. Entries here come from immuneACCESS through TCRdb and include only in-frame sequences with V and J called. Some clones fail to appear in such tables; in the studies checked, an unresolved V gene covers under half of the shortfall, and the cause of the remainder is unknown. The D gene and trimming were derived from the DNA, and the V and J assignments and clone size from that table. This sample gives about 200,000 clones in total; 70% to 90% of them show up just once. The ten largest make up about 7% of the sample.

Notes on this clone: Its antigen is unknown. Nothing much larger sits one base from this clone, and base qualities are not available.

The V and J ends are trimmed by 1 base and 5 bases, leaving 8 bases between them. CDR3 length: 13 amino acids, cysteine to phenylalanine. Only CDR3 DNA remains: 39 bases, in frame from the first base. In the germline V gene (reference sequence), CDR1 corresponds to LGHDT and CDR2 to YNNKEL. Enrolling through a virtual design, the prospective study's participants ranged in age from about 18 to 89 years and lived across roughly 23 United States geographic areas. Cohort assignment in the prospective study relied on participant-reported clinical history from a screening survey and a study questionnaire. In the prospective study, whole blood, serum and a nasopharyngeal or oropharyngeal swab were collected from each participant by mobile phlebotomists. Over an approximately 2-month period, participants in the prospective study had the option of providing additional blood draws and questionnaires. Prospective study blood samples were shipped either frozen or at room temperature before DNA extraction.

Study-level results and caveats: Clinical and demographic metadata were provided uncurated, with the amount varying by source and participant.

The sequenced sample consisted of PBMCs or T cells enriched from blood (not recorded which). The sequence is built from TRBV3-1 (or the pseudogene TRBV3-2) and TRBJ1-2; matching of 6 bases hints at TRBD1 as the D gene. This receptor was obtained from a woman aged 40 to 50 with acute COVID-19. The base sequence is TGTGCCAGCAGCCAAGGCCAGGGGTATGGCTACACCTTC. Its coded protein is CASSQGQGYGYTF.